The 5 T cell receptor beta chains below come from one sample, sequenced in a study of identical twins. TCRdb ran MiXCR on the 5' RACE reads and lists one entry per CDR3 protein. The sample has just under 650,000 distinct CDR3 sequences, roughly 6.6% seen once. The sample also formed part of further work on yellow fever vaccine responses in identical twins.

Sequencing input: PBMCs. The source is a woman under 30 in good health.

The V and J genes are TRBV12-3 or TRBV12-4 and TRBJ1-3, with a weak D call TRBD1 (5 bases). The V and J ends lost 6 bases and 0 bases respectively, with 15 bases between them. The CDR3 spans 16 residues. DNA for the CDR3: TGTGCCAGCAGGTGGGAAGGGGTAGGCTCTGGAAACACCATATATTTT. Its protein product is CASRWEGVGSGNTIYF.

The gene calls are TRBV19 and TRBJ2-1; 12 bases agree with TRBD2. V trimming: 5 bases; J trimming: 4 bases; junction bases outside the gene matches: 9. The CDR3 contains 17 residues. The germline CDR1 and CDR2 sequences are LNHDA and SQIVND (reference sequence). CDR3 region: CASSARLAGEWYNEQFF. CDR3 in DNA: TGTGCCAGTAGTGCCCGACTAGCGGGAGAGTGGTACAATGAGCAGTTCTTC.

This clonotype turned up a few times. CDR3 sequence reads: CASSTPRTSGKGVAKNIQYF. The CDR3 coding sequence is TGTGCCAGCAGCACTCCAAGGACTAGCGGGAAAGGGGTAGCCAAAAACATTCAGTACTTC. The chain is built from TRBV11-1 and TRBJ2-4; 12 positions match TRBD2. This CDR3 has 20 residues. V shed 5 bases, J shed 0 bases, and the junction held 14 bases outside the gene matches. The germline V gene encodes CDR1 SGHAT and CDR2 FQDESV (reference sequence). Full variable domain (remainder filled in from reference TRBV11-1 and TRBJ2-4): EAEVAQSPRYKITEKSQAVAFWCDPISGHATLYWYRQILGQGPELLVQFQDESVVDDSQLPKDRFSAERLKGVDSTLKIQPAELGDSAMYLCASSTPRTSGKGVAKNIQYFGAGTRLSVL.

The chain carries TRBV20-1 and TRBJ2-7; the match to TRBD1 covers 9 bases. Germline CDR1 DFQATT, CDR2 SNEGSKA (reference sequence). This CDR3 has 15 amino acids. V shed 5 bases and J 5 bases; nucleotides not matched to a gene: 13. The CDR3 region has the DNA TGCAGTGCTGTGTTGGGGACAGGGCACACCAACGAGCAGTACGTC. This encodes CSAVLGTGHTNEQYV.

The chain recombines TRBV12-3 or TRBV12-4 with TRBJ2-1; D remains ambiguous. V was trimmed by 6 bases and J by 5 bases, leaving 17 bases between them. This CDR3 region has 15 residues. The CDR3 is CASRLTRPINNEQFF. The CDR3 DNA sequence: TGTGCCAGCAGGCTAACAAGACCGATAAACAATGAGCAGTTCTTC.